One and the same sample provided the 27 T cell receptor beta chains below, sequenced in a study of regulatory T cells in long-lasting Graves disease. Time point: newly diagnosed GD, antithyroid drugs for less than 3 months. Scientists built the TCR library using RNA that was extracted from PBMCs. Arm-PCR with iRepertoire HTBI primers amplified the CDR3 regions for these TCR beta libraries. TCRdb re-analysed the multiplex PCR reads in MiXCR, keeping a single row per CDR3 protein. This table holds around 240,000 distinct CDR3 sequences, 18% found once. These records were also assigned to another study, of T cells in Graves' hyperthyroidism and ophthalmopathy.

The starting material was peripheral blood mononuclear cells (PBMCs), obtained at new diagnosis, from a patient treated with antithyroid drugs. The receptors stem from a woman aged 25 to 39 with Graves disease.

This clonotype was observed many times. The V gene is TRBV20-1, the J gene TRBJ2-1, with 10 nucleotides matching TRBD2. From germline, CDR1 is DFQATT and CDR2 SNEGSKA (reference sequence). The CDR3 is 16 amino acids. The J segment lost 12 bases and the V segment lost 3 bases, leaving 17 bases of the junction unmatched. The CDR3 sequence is CSASLLGSSGGRGQFF. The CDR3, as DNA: TGCAGTGCTAGCCTCCTAGGGTCTAGCGGGGGCCGGGGGCAGTTCTTC.

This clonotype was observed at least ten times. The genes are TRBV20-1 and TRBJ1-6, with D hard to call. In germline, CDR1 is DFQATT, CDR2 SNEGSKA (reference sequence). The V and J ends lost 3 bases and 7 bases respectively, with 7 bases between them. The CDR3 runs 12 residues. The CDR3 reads CSARDGNSPLHF. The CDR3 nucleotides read TGCAGTGCTAGGGACGGAAATTCACCCCTCCACTTT.

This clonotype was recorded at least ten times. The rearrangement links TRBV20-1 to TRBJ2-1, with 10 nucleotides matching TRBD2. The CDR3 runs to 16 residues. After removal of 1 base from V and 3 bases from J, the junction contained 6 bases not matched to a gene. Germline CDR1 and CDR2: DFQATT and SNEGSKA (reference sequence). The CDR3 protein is CSARGYGTSDYNEQFF. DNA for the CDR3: TGCAGTGCTAGAGGTTACGGGACTAGCGACTACAATGAGCAGTTCTTC.

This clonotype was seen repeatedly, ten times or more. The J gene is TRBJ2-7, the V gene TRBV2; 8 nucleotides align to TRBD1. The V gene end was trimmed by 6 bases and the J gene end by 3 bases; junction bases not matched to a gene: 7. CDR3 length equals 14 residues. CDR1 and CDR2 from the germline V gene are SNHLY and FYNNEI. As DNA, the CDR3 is TGTGCCAGCAGAGAGGGGACAGGAAACTACGAGCAGTACTTC. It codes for CASREGTGNYEQYF. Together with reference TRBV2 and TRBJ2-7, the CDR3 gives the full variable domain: EPEVTQTPSHQVTQMGQEVILRCVPISNHLYFYWYRQILGQKVEFLVSFYNNEISEKSEIFDDQFSVERPDGSNFTLKIRSTKLEDSAMYFCASREGTGNYEQYFGPGTRLTVT.

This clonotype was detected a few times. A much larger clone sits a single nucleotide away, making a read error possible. The CDR3 bases are TGTGCCAGCAGTGAATCGACAGGAGGCGAGCAGTACTTC. This encodes CASSESTGGEQYF. This rearrangement joins TRBV27 to TRBJ2-7; a weak D match, TRBD1 (6 bases). V lost 5 bases and J lost 6, with 14 bases in between. The CDR3 is made up of 13 amino acids. Germline V gene lookup returns CDR1 MNHEY and CDR2 SMNVEV (reference sequence).

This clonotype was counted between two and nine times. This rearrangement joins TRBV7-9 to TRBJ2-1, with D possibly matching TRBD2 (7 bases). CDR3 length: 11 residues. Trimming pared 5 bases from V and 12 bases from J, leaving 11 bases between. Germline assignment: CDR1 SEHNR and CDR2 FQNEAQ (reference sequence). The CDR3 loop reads CASSRGGGQFF. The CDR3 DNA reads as TGTGCCAGCAGCCGAGGGGGGGGGCAGTTCTTC.

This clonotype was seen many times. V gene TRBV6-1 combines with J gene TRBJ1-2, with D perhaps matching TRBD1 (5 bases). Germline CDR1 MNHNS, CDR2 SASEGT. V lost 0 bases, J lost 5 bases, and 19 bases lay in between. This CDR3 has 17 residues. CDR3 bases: TGTGCCAGCAGTGAAGCCCCTGGCGGGGAGGGACCTTATGGCTACACCTTC. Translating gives CASSEAPGGEGPYGYTF.

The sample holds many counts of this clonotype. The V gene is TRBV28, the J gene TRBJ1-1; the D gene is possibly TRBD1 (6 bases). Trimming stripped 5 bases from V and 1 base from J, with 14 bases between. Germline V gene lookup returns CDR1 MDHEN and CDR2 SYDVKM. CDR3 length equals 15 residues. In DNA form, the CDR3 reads TGTGCCAGCAGTCCTAGGGGGGGGGCGAACACTGAAGCTTTCTTT. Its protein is CASSPRGGANTEAFF.

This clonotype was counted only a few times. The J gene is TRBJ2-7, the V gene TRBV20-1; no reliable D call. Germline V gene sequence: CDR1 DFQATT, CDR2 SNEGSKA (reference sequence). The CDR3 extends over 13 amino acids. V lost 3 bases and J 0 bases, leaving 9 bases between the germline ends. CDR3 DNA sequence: TGCAGTGCTAGGTTGGCGTACTCCTACGAGCAGTACTTC. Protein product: CSARLAYSYEQYF.

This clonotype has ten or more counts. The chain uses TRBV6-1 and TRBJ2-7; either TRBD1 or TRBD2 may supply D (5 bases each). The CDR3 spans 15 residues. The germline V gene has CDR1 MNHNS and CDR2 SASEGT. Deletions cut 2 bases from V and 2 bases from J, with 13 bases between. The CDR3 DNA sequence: TGTGCCAGCAGTGAATTGTGGGGGACCCCCTACGAGCAGTACTTC. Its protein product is CASSELWGTPYEQYF.

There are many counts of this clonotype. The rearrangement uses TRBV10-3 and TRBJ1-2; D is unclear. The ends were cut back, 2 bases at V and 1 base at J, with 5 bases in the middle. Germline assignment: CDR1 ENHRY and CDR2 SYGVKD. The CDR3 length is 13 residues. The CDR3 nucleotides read TGTGCCATCAGTGAGGGGGTTAACTATGGCTACACCTTC. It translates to CAISEGVNYGYTF.

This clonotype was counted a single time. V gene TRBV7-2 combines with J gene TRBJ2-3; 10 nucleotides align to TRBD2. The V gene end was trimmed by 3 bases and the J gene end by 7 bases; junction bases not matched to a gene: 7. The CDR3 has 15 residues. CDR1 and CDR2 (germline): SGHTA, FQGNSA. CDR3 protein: CASSFGSGGAYTQYF. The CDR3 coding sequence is TGTGCCAGCAGCTTTGGGAGCGGGGGGGCTTATACGCAGTATTTT.

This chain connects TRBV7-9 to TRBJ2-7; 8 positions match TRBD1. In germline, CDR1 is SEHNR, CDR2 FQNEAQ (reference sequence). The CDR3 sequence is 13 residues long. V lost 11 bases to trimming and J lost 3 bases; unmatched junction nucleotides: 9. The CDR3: CASGEQGVYEQYF. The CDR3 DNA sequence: TGTGCCTCCGGCGAACAGGGGGTCTACGAGCAGTACTTC. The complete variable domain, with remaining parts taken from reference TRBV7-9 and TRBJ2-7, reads DTGVSQNPRHKITKRGQNVTFRCDPISEHNRLYWYRQTLGQGPEFLTYFQNEAQLEKSRLLSDRFSAERPKGSFSTLEIQRTEQGDSAMYLCASGEQGVYEQYFGPGTRLTVT.

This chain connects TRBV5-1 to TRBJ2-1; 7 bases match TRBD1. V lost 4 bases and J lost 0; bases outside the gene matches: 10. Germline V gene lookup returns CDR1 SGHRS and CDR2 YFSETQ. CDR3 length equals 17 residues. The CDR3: CASSQLVTGSSYNEQFF. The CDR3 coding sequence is TGCGCCAGCAGCCAGCTTGTGACAGGGAGCTCCTACAATGAGCAGTTCTTC.

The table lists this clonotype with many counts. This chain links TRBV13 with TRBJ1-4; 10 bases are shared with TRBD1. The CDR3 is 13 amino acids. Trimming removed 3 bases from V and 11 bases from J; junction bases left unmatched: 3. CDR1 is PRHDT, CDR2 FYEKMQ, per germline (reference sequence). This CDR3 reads CASSLGQGSKLFF. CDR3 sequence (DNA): TGTGCCAGCAGCTTGGGACAGGGGAGTAAACTGTTTTTT.

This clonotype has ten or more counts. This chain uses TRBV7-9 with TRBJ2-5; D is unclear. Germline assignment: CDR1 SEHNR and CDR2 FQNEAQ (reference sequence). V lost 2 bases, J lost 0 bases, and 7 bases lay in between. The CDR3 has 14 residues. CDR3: CASSLTPNQETQYF. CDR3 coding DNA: TGTGCCAGCAGCTTAACCCCGAACCAAGAGACCCAGTACTTC.

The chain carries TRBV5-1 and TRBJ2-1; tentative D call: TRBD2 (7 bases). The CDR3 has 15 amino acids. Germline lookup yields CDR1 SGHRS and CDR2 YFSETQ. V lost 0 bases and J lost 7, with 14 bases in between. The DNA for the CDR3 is TGCGCCAGCAGCTTGGAGGTGGGAGGGGGTAATGAGCAGTTCTTC. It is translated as CASSLEVGGGNEQFF.

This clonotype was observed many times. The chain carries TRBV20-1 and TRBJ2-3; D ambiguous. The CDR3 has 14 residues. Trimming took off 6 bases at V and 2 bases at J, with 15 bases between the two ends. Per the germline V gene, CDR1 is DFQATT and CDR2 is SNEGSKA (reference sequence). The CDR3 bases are TGCAGTGCCTCGGACCTCGCCTCCACAGATACGCAGTATTTT. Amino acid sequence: CSASDLASTDTQYF.

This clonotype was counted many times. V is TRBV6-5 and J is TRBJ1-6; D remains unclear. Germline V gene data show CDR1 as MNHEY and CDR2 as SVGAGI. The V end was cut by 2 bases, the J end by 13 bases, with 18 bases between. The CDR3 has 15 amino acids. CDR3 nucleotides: TGTGCCAGCAGTTACGCCTTGAACCCCGGGGATCCCCTCCACTTT. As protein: CASSYALNPGDPLHF.

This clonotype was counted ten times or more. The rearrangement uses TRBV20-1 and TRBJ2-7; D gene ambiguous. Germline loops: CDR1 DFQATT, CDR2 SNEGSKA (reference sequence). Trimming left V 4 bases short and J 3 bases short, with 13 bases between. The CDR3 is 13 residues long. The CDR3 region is CSATPDGDYEQYF. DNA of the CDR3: TGCAGTGCTACTCCCGACGGAGACTACGAGCAGTACTTC.

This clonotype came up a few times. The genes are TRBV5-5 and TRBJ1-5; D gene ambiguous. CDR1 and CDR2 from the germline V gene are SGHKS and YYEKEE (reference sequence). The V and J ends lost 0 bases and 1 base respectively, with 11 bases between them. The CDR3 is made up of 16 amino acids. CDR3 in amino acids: CASSLELGASNQPQHF. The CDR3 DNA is TGTGCCAGCAGCTTGGAGTTGGGAGCAAGCAATCAGCCCCAGCATTTT.

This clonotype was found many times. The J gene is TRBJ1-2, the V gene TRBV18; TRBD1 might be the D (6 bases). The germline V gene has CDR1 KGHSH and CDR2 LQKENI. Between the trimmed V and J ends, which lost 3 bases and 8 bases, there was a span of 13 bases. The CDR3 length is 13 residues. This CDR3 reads CASSPDRSQGYTF. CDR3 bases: TGTGCCAGCTCACCTGACAGGTCCCAAGGCTACACCTTC.

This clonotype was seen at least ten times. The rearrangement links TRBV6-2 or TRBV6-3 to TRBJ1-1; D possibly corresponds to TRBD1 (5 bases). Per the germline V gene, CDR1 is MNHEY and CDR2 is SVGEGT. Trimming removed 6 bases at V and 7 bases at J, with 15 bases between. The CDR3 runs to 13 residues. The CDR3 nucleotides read TGTGCCAGCAGGCAGGGAGGGGTGAGTGAAGCTTTCTTT. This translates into CASRQGGVSEAFF.

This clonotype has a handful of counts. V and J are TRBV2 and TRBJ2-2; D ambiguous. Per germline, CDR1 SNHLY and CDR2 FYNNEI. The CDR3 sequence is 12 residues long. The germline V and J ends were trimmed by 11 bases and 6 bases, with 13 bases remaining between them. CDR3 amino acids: CAGRRFAGELFF. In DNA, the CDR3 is TGTGCCGGACGCAGGTTCGCCGGGGAGCTGTTTTTT.

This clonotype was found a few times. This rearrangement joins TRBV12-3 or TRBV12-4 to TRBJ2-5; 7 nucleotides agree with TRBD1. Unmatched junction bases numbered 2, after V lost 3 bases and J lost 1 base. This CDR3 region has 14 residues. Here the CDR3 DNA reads TGTGCCAGCAGTTTTAGGGACAGCCAAGAGACCCAGTACTTC. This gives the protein CASSFRDSQETQYF.

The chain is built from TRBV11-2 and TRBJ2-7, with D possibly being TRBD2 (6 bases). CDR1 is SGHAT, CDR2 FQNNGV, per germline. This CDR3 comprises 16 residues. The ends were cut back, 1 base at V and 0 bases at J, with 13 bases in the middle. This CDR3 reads CASSLVRDSTSYEQYF. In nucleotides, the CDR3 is TGTGCCAGCAGCTTAGTGAGGGACTCAACCTCCTACGAGCAGTACTTC.

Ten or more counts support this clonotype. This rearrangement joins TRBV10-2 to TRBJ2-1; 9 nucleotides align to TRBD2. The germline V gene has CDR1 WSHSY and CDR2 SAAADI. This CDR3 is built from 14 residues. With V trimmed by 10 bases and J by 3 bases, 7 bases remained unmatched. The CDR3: CAISSGGLYNEQFF. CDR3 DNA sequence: TGCGCCATCTCAAGCGGGGGGCTCTACAATGAGCAGTTCTTC.